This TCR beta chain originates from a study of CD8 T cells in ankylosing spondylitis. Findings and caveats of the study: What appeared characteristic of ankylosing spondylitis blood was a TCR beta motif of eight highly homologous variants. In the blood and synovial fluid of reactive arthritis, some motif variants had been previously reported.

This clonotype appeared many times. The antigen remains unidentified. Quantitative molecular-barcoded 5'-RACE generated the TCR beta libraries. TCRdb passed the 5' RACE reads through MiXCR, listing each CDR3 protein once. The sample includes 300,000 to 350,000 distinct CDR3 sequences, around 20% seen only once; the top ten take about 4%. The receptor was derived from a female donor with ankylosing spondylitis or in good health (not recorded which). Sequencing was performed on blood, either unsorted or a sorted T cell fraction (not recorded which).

CDR3 amino acids: CASSLEAFGNTEAFF. For the CDR3, the DNA is TGCGCCAGCAGCTTGGAAGCGTTCGGGAACACTGAAGCTTTCTTT. V usage is TRBV5-1 and J usage is TRBJ1-1, with no clear D. This CDR3 has 15 residues. CDR1 is SGHRS, CDR2 YFSETQ, per germline. Trimming pared 0 bases from V and 1 base from J, leaving 10 bases between.